The rows below give T cell receptor beta chains drawn from one sample of a study of blood T cell repertoires in COVID-19. Sequenced by immunoSEQ multiplex PCR; TCRdb stores in-frame clones only, minus some. The data contain approximately 220,000 clones, around 88% of them singletons. Sequenced input: peripheral blood. The source is a woman between 50 and 59 years old with acute or convalescent COVID-19. Both conserved end residues are part of each CDR3. A D gene is named only where the DNA matches it firmly. Clone size is shown for a subset of rows, as once, few, many or a class of expanded clone.

TRBV7-3	TRBD2	NA	TRBJ2-1	CASSFSGRAGNEQFF	TGTGCCAGCAGCTTTAGCGGGAGGGCCGGGAATGAGCAGTTCTTC
TRBV7-3	TRBD2	once	TRBJ2-7	CASSLTGGGVSYEQYF	TGTGCCAGCAGCTTAACTGGGGGAGGGGTTTCCTACGAGCAGTACTTC
TRBV5-5	NA	NA	TRBJ2-3	CASSDSGITSTDTQYF	TGTGCCAGCAGCGATAGCGGAATTACTAGCACAGATACGCAGTATTTT
TRBV5-1	NA	once	TRBJ2-3	CASSRTDRLSDTDTQYF	TGCGCCAGCAGCCGAACGGACCGACTAAGCGACACAGATACGCAGTATTTT
TRBV12-1	NA	NA	TRBJ2-7	CASSRHLREQYF	TGTGCCAGCAGCAGACACCTTAGGGAGCAGTACTTC
TRBV5-8	TRBD1	NA	TRBJ1-1	CASSSWTGPEAFF	TGTGCCAGCAGCTCCTGGACAGGGCCTGAAGCTTTCTTT
TRBV29-1	NA	NA	TRBJ2-1	CSVDRVSGPYNEQFF	TGCAGCGTTGACAGGGTTAGCGGACCCTACAATGAGCAGTTCTTC
TRBV5-8	TRBD2	NA	TRBJ2-5	CASSSSFAGGTPEETQYF	TGTGCCAGCAGCTCGTCCTTTGCGGGAGGCACCCCTGAAGAGACCCAGTACTTC
TRBV7-2	TRBD2	NA	TRBJ2-1	CASSPDGSGRGEQFF	TGTGCCAGCAGCCCGGATGGTAGCGGGAGGGGTGAGCAGTTCTTC
TRBV11-3	TRBD2	NA	TRBJ2-2	CASSPRLAGGPYTGELFF	TGTGCCAGCAGCCCCAGACTAGCGGGAGGGCCCTACACCGGGGAGCTGTTTTTT
TRBV18	NA	NA	TRBJ2-7	CASSPGAGYRVDAYYEQYF	TGTGCCAGCTCACCTGGGGCCGGGTACCGGGTGGATGCTTATTACGAGCAGTACTTC
TRBV6-2/TRBV6-3	NA	NA	TRBJ2-7	CASSSDSPYEQYF	TGTGCCAGCAGTTCAGACTCACCCTACGAGCAGTACTTC
TRBV3-1/TRBV3-2	NA	NA	TRBJ1-2	CASSQEFRLGDYGYTF	TGTGCCAGCAGCCAAGAATTCCGACTAGGGGACTATGGCTACACCTTC
TRBV5-1	NA	few	TRBJ2-7	CASKTQSSSYEQYF	TGCGCCAGCAAAACACAGAGCAGCTCCTACGAGCAGTACTTC
TRBV12-3/TRBV12-4	TRBD1	NA	TRBJ2-7	CATTGGEDEQYF	TGTGCCACGACAGGGGGCGAAGACGAGCAGTACTTC
TRBV7-2	NA	once	TRBJ2-7	CASSLAGTYEQYF	TGTGCCAGCAGCTTAGCGGGCACCTACGAGCAGTACTTC
TRBV30	NA	NA	TRBJ2-5	CAWSVFRGRETQYF	TGTGCCTGGAGTGTATTCAGGGGACGGGAGACCCAGTACTTC
TRBV28	NA	NA	TRBJ2-1	CASSTGGLGGYNEQFF	TGTGCCAGCAGTACCGGGGGACTCGGAGGTTACAATGAGCAGTTCTTC
TRBV19	NA	NA	TRBJ1-5	CASSIYEGNQPQHF	TGTGCCAGTAGTATTTACGAGGGCAATCAGCCCCAGCATTTT
TRBV15	NA	NA	TRBJ1-4	CATSRSTRVDEKLFF	TGTGCCACCAGCAGAAGTACTAGGGTGGATGAAAAACTGTTTTTT
TRBV24-1	TRBD2	NA	TRBJ2-3	CATSDGTSGTDTQYF	TGTGCCACCAGTGACGGGACTAGCGGGACCGATACGCAGTATTTT
TRBV27	TRBD1	NA	TRBJ2-7	CASSLNRGGEQYF	TGTGCCAGCAGTTTAAACAGGGGTGGAGAGCAGTACTTC
TRBV3-1/TRBV3-2	NA	NA	TRBJ2-7	CASSRTAYEQYF	TGTGCCAGCAGCCGTACAGCCTACGAGCAGTACTTC
TRBV19	TRBD1	NA	TRBJ1-5	CASSPDRAQPQHF	TGTGCCAGTAGTCCGGACAGGGCCCAGCCCCAGCATTTT
TRBV23-1	TRBD2	once	TRBJ2-1	CASSPPRGQREGDSYNEQFF	TGCGCCAGCAGTCCTCCGAGGGGCCAGCGGGAGGGTGACTCCTACAATGAGCAGTTCTTC
TRBV29-1	TRBD2	NA	TRBJ2-5	CSVGQFRGGSGTQYF	TGCAGCGTTGGTCAGTTTCGGGGGGGTTCGGGGACCCAGTACTTC
TRBV2	TRBD1	NA	TRBJ2-7	CASTPGQGIDEQYF	TGTGCCAGCACCCCGGGACAGGGGATCGACGAGCAGTACTTC
TRBV10-3	NA	few	TRBJ1-6	CATADSRRDNSPLHF	TGTGCCACCGCGGACAGCAGGCGCGATAATTCACCCCTCCACTTT
TRBV30	NA	NA	TRBJ1-1	CAWRFQWNTEAFF	TGTGCCTGGAGATTTCAGTGGAACACTGAAGCTTTCTTT
TRBV21-1	NA	NA	TRBJ2-2	CASSNTGTGNTGELFF	TGTGCCAGCAGCAACACCGGGACAGGGAACACCGGGGAGCTGTTTTTT
TRBV6-1	NA	NA	TRBJ2-3	CASSEQGRDTQYF	TGTGCCAGCAGTGAACAGGGCAGGGATACGCAGTATTTT